One sample yielded the 24 T cell receptor beta chains listed below, sequenced in a study of T cells in women clearing cervical HPV infection (dated by TCRdb to 2016 to 2018). The protocol used for the library was the immunoSEQ multiplex PCR assay. TCRdb mirrors the immuneACCESS table, restricted to in-frame sequences. Some clones are absent from its copies; in checked studies, under half trace to an unresolved V gene, and the reason for the others is unknown. This sample's table carries about 14,000 clones. Clones ranked in the top ten supply about 8% of the sample. Sequenced material: blood buffy coat. Receptor source: a woman between 18 and 69 years old with a cervical HPV16 infection that either progressed to CIN3+ or cleared (not recorded which).

As regards this clone: The CDR3 end is not reached by the read, which stops 3 residues before it; the germline J gene fills it in. The chain joins TRBV2 to TRBJ1-2; a possible D gene is TRBD1 (5 bases). The CDR3 covers 15 residues. Germline lookup yields CDR1 SNHLY and CDR2 FYNNEI. Between the trimmed V and J ends, which lost 6 bases and 0 bases, there was a span of 14 bases. CDR3: CASRAVQGANYGYTF. CDR3 DNA, as far as it was read: TGTGCCAGCAGGGCGGTGCAGGGAGCTAACTATGGC.

In regard to this clone: The junction and the germline gene differ at one end; a read error may be behind it. Read sequence stops 3 residues before the CDR3 end, and the germline J gene provides the missing end. The sample holds other DNA sequences that translate to the same CDR3. The chain combines TRBV5-6 with TRBJ1-3; 9 bases match TRBD1. The CDR3 is made up of 14 amino acids. Germline loops: CDR1 SGHDT, CDR2 YYEEEE. Incomplete CDR3 DNA: TGTGCCAGCAGCAACAGGGGGCTAGGAAACACT. Translation: CASSNRGLGNT. The full-length CDR3 reads as CASSNRGLGNTIYF.

Incomplete CDR3 DNA: TGTGCCAGTAGTATAGGACCAGGGCGGTTTGGC. Residues: CASSIGPGRFG. The complete CDR3 protein is CASSIGPGRFGYTF. The V call is TRBV19, the J call TRBJ1-2; maybe TRBD1 (5 bases). The missing CDR3 end, 3 residues past where the read stops, is filled in from the germline J gene. The germline V and J ends were trimmed by 1 base and 7 bases, with 13 bases remaining between them. Germline V lookup: CDR1 LNHDA, CDR2 SQIVND (reference sequence). The CDR3 covers 14 residues.

In the case of this clone: The CDR3 end falls 3 residues outside the read, so it is completed with the germline J gene. This rearrangement joins TRBV28 to TRBJ2-1; D call uncertain. Germline CDR1 and CDR2: MDHEN and SYDVKM. The CDR3 is 15 residues long. V shed 6 bases and J shed 2 bases, with 14 bases lying between them. Partial CDR3 DNA: TGTGCCAGCAGCCCTCCTACCGCACCCTACAATGAG. It specifies CASSPPTAPYNE. The complete CDR3 reads CASSPPTAPYNEQFF.

As concerns this clone: Coverage ceases 3 residues before the CDR3 finishes, and the germline J gene fills in the end. This rearrangement joins TRBV5-1 to TRBJ2-7; 7 nucleotides align to TRBD1. J gave up 2 bases and V 4 bases, and 3 bases lay outside the gene matches. The CDR3 is 13 amino acids. In germline, CDR1 is SGHRS, CDR2 YFSETQ. The CDR3 reads CASSRGQTYEQYF. The part of the CDR3 DNA that was read is TGCGCCAGCAGCCGGGGACAGACCTACGAG.

On this clone: The sequence runs out 3 residues before the end of the CDR3; the remainder is reconstructed from the germline J gene. This sequence joins TRBV4-1 and TRBJ2-7; 10 positions agree with TRBD1. The trim removed 0 bases at V and 3 bases at J, leaving 2 bases unmatched. In germline, CDR1 is MGHRA, CDR2 YSYEKL. The CDR3 consists of 15 residues. The sequenced part of the CDR3 DNA is TGCGCCAGCAGCCAAGAAGGGACAGGGGACTACGAG. This translates into CASSQEGTGDYE. The full CDR3 protein is CASSQEGTGDYEQYF.

About this clone itself: Sequencing ends 3 residues short of the CDR3 end; the germline J gene provides the rest. The V call is TRBV10-3, the J call TRBJ1-4, with D maybe TRBD1 (6 bases). V lost 3 bases and J 7 bases, leaving 15 bases between the germline ends. Germline CDR1 ENHRY, CDR2 SYGVKD. The CDR3 extends over 15 amino acids. This CDR3 is CAISDPRGAGEKLFF. CDR3 DNA, as far as it was read: TGTGCCATCAGTGACCCCCGGGGGGCGGGTGAAAAA.

Points on this clone: The read terminates 3 residues before the CDR3 end, so the remaining end is supplied by the germline J gene. This chain links TRBV18 with TRBJ1-4; D uncertain. Looked up from germline, CDR1 is KGHSH and CDR2 is LQKENI. The CDR3 length is 15 residues. CDR3 DNA (partial): TGTGCCAGCTCACCACAGGGCGCTTATAATTCACCA. It yields the protein CASSPQGAYNSP. The entire CDR3 is CASSPQGAYNSPLFF.

With respect to this clone: The read falls 3 residues short of the CDR3 end, and the missing part is taken from the germline J gene. The V and J genes are TRBV6-2 or TRBV6-3 and TRBJ2-3; the match to TRBD2 covers 15 bases. The germline CDR1 and CDR2 sequences are MNHEY and SVGEGT. There are 17 residues in the CDR3. The CDR3 DNA, read in part, is TGTGCCAGCAGCCGATGGACTAGCGGGAGGGTCCAAGAGACG. Translated, it gives CASSRWTSGRVQET. The whole CDR3 reads CASSRWTSGRVQETQYF.

Note on this clone: The read terminates 3 residues before the CDR3 end, so the remaining end is supplied by the germline J gene. The chain recombines TRBV7-9 with TRBJ1-1; 11 bases are a match to TRBD1. The CDR3 has 15 amino acids. CDR1 is SEHNR, CDR2 FQNEAQ, per germline (reference sequence). The DNA read from the CDR3 is TGTGCCAGCACTGGGGGGGGACAGGGGGTTGTGACA. Encoded protein: CASTGGGQGVVT. The entire CDR3 is CASTGGGQGVVTAFF.

On this clone: Read sequence stops 3 residues before the CDR3 end, and the germline J gene provides the missing end. The V gene is TRBV20-1, the J gene TRBJ2-3, with 8 bases matching TRBD2. With 3 bases clipped from V and 2 bases from J, the junction kept 4 bases outside the gene matches. Germline lookup yields CDR1 DFQATT and CDR2 SNEGSKA (reference sequence). The CDR3 consists of 14 residues. This chain's CDR3 is CSASGGGYTDTQYF. CDR3 DNA (partial): TGCAGTGCTAGCGGCGGGGGGTACACAGATACG.

For this clone: The read gets to within 3 residues of the CDR3 end, and the germline J gene fills in the rest. V is TRBV28 and J is TRBJ1-1, with D possibly being TRBD1 (5 bases). CDR1 MDHEN and CDR2 SYDVKM come from the germline V gene. V was shortened by 2 bases and J by 6 bases, with 10 bases between the two germline ends. This CDR3 has 13 amino acids. CDR3 residues: CASSLPGVAEAFF. The sequenced part of the CDR3 DNA is TGTGCCAGCAGTTTACCGGGGGTGGCTGAA.

Notes on this clone: Sequencing ends 3 residues short of the CDR3 end; the germline J gene provides the rest. This chain links TRBV6-2 or TRBV6-3 with TRBJ1-2, with 12 nucleotides matching TRBD1. CDR3 length: 15 amino acids. In germline, CDR1 is MNHEY, CDR2 SVGEGT. After removal of 5 bases from V and 6 bases from J, the junction contained 7 bases not matched to a gene. CDR3 amino acids: CASSLGQGAFDGYTF. CDR3 DNA, as far as it was read: TGTGCCAGCAGTCTGGGACAGGGGGCGTTTGATGGC.

Comment on this clone: The read is 3 residues too short to cover the CDR3 end, so that end is filled in from the germline J gene. The J gene is TRBJ2-1, the V gene TRBV2, with 9 positions matching TRBD1. The CDR3 has 15 amino acids. CDR1 and CDR2 from the germline V gene are SNHLY and FYNNEI. The junction had 4 bases not matched to a gene; V was cut back by 4 bases and J by 3 bases. The part of the CDR3 DNA that was read is TGTGCCAGCAGTGTGGGACAGGGTTTCTACAATGAG. Protein: CASSVGQGFYNE. The entire CDR3 reads CASSVGQGFYNEQFF.

Concerning this clone: The read terminates 3 residues ahead of where the CDR3 ends, so the germline J gene completes it. V usage is TRBV5-4 and J usage is TRBJ2-1; D may be TRBD2 (5 bases). This CDR3 comprises 15 residues. The germline CDR1 and CDR2 sequences are SGHNT and YYREEE (reference sequence). Trimming cost V 2 bases and J 5 bases, with 14 bases left between them. The CDR3 loop reads CASSLSLALNNEQFF. The covered CDR3 bases are TGTGCCAGCAGCTTAAGCCTAGCTCTAAACAATGAG.

A remark on this clone: The CDR3 is cut off 3 residues early in the read; its end comes from the germline J gene. The chain uses TRBV20-1 and TRBJ2-5; 8 nucleotides agree with TRBD2. Trimming took 3 bases from V and 1 from J; bases not matched to a gene: 16. The length of the CDR3 is 18 residues. CDR1 and CDR2 (germline): DFQATT, SNEGSKA (reference sequence). The sequenced part of the CDR3 DNA is TGCAGTGCTAGGGCCGGGGGAGTGGCGGGGGGAACCCAAGAGACC. Its translation: CSARAGGVAGGTQET. The CDR3 in its entirety is CSARAGGVAGGTQETQYF.

Note on this clone: The CDR3 end lies 3 residues beyond the end of the read and is filled in from the germline J gene. The chain combines TRBV6-2 or TRBV6-3 with TRBJ1-1; possibly TRBD1 for D (6 bases). Trimming removed 8 bases at V and 1 base at J, with 11 bases between. The CDR3 spans 13 residues. Germline V gene data show CDR1 as MNHEY and CDR2 as SVGEGT. The sequenced CDR3 bases are TGTGCCAGCCAGGGACAAGCGAACACTGAA. It encodes CASQGQANTE. The full CDR3 is CASQGQANTEAFF.

In the case of this clone: The CDR3 end lies 3 residues beyond the end of the read and is filled in from the germline J gene. This rearrangement joins TRBV5-4 to TRBJ2-2; 10 bases line up with TRBD2. Germline V lookup: CDR1 SGHNT, CDR2 YYREEE (reference sequence). The trim removed 5 bases at V and 1 base at J, leaving 2 bases unmatched. This CDR3 contains 15 residues. The CDR3 DNA, read in part, is TGTGCCAGCAGGTCTAGCGGGGGGAACACCGGGGAG. As protein: CASRSSGGNTGE. The full CDR3 sequence reads CASRSSGGNTGELFF.

About this clone: The CDR3 end lies 3 residues beyond the end of the read and is filled in from the germline J gene. This sequence joins TRBV2 and TRBJ2-7; D unresolved. CDR3 size: 13 residues. CDR1 and CDR2 from the germline V gene are SNHLY and FYNNEI. Deletions cut 7 bases from V and 5 bases from J, with 15 bases between. The CDR3 region is CASNENWANEQYF. The sequenced CDR3 bases are TGTGCCAGCAACGAGAACTGGGCTAACGAG.

About this clone itself: The read gets to within 3 residues of the CDR3 end, and the germline J gene fills in the rest. V usage is TRBV20-1 and J usage is TRBJ1-2; D unresolved. CDR1 is DFQATT, CDR2 SNEGSKA, per germline (reference sequence). This CDR3 has 13 amino acids. The V end lost 4 bases, the J end lost 4 bases, and 13 bases lay between the germline ends. The CDR3: CSAKAAGIYGYTF. CDR3 bases read: TGCAGTGCTAAAGCGGCGGGTATCTATGGC.

Of note for this clone: The read stops 3 residues short of the end of the CDR3; the missing end is completed from the germline J gene. The chain joins TRBV20-1 to TRBJ1-2; 8 bases are shared with TRBD1. The V segment lost 4 bases and the J segment 3 bases; nucleotides outside the gene matches: 10. The CDR3 loop spans 15 amino acids. CDR1 is DFQATT and CDR2 is SNEGSKA in the germline V gene (reference sequence). Incomplete CDR3 DNA: TGCAGTGCTACGAGGACAGGGCCAAGACACTATGGC. Amino acid sequence: CSATRTGPRHYG. The full CDR3 sequence reads CSATRTGPRHYGYTF.

On this clone: The read gets to within 3 residues of the CDR3 end, and the germline J gene fills in the rest. The rearrangement uses TRBV5-6 and TRBJ1-3; D remains ambiguous. The CDR3 is made up of 14 amino acids. V was pared by 2 bases and J by 0 bases, with 6 bases between. The germline gives CDR1 SGHDT, CDR2 YYEEEE. The CDR3 loop is CASSLTYSGNTIYF. The CDR3 bases that were read are TGTGCCAGCAGCTTAACCTACTCTGGAAACACC.

In the case of this clone: The read ends 3 residues before the CDR3 terminus; that terminus is restored from the germline J gene. The chain employs TRBV20-1 and TRBJ1-2; tentative D call: TRBD1 (5 bases). The CDR3 is made up of 15 amino acids. CDR1 is DFQATT, CDR2 SNEGSKA, per germline (reference sequence). The CDR3: CSARDLAGPALGYTF. Partial CDR3 DNA: TGCAGTGCTAGAGATTTAGCGGGGCCAGCCCTCGGG.

Comment on this clone: The read falls 3 residues short of the CDR3 end, and the missing part is taken from the germline J gene. The V gene is TRBV2, the J gene TRBJ2-3; TRBD2 matches 11 bases. V shed 6 bases, J shed 0 bases, and the junction held 5 bases outside the gene matches. CDR1 and CDR2 (germline): SNHLY, FYNNEI. The length of the CDR3 is 16 residues. This CDR3 reads CASRSTSGGSTDTQYF. The CDR3 DNA, read in part, is TGTGCCAGCAGATCAACTAGCGGGGGAAGCACAGATACG.